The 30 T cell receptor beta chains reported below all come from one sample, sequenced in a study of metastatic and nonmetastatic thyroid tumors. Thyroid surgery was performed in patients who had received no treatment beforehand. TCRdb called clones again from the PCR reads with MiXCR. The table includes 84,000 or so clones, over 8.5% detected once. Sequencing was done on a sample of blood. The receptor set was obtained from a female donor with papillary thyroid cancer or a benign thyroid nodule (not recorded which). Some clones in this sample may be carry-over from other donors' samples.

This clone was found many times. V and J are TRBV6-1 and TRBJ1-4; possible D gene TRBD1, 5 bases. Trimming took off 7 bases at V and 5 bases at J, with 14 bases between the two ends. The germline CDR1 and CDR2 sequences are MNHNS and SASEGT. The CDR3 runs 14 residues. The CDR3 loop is CASTMTDQNEKLFF. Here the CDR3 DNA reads TGTGCCAGCACTATGACAGATCAAAATGAAAAACTGTTTTTT.

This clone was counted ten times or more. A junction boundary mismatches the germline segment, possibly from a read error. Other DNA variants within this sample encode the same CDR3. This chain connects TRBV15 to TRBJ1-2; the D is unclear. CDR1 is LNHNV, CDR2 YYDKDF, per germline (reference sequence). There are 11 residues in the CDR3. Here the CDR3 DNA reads TGTGCCACCAGCAGAGGGGTCGGCTACACCTTT. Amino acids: CATSRGVGYTF. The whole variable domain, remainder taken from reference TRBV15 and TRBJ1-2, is DAMVIQNPRYQVTQFGKPVTLSCSQTLNHNVMYWYQQKSSQAPKLLFHYYDKDFNNEADTPDNFQSRRPNTSFCFLDIRSPGLGDTAMYLCATSRGVGYTFGSGTRLTVV.

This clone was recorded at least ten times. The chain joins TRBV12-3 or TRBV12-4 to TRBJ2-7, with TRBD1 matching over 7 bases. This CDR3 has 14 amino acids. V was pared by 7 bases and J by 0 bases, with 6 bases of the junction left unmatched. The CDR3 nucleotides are TGTGCCAGCATCAAACAGGGGATCTCCTACGAGCAGTACTTC. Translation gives CASIKQGISYEQYF.

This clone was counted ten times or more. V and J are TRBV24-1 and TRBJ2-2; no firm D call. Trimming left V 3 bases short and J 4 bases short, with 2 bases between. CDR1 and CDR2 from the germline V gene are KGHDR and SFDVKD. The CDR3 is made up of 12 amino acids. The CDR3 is CATSDVTGELFF. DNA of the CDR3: TGTGCCACCAGTGATGTCACCGGGGAGCTGTTTTTT.

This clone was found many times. This CDR3 is CASSVEIFAADTEAFF. In DNA, the CDR3 is TGTGCCAGCAGCGTAGAAATCTTCGCGGCAGACACTGAAGCTTTCTTT. The chain employs TRBV9 and TRBJ1-1; D call uncertain. Germline assignment: CDR1 SGDLS and CDR2 YYNGEE. Between the trimmed V and J ends, which lost 0 bases and 3 bases, there was a span of 15 bases. This CDR3 comprises 16 residues.

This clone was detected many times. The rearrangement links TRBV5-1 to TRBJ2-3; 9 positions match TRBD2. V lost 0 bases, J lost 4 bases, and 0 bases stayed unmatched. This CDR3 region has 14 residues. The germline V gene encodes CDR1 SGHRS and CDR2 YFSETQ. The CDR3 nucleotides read TGCGCCAGCAGCTTGGCTAGCGGGGCAGATACGCAGTATTTT. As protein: CASSLASGADTQYF.

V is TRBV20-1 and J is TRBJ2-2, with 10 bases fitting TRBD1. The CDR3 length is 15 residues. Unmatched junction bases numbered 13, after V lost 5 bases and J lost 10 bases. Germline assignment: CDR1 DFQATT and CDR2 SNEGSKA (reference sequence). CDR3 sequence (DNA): TGCAGTGCTGCCGACAGGGGGCGAAGCACCTTGGAGCTGTTTTTT. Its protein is CSAADRGRSTLELFF.

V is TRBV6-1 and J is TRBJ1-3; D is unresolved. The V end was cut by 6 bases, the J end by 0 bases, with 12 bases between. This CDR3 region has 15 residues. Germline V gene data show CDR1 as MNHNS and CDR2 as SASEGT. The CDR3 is CASSQSRYSGNTIYF. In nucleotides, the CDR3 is TGTGCCAGCAGCCAAAGTAGGTACTCTGGAAACACCATATATTTT.

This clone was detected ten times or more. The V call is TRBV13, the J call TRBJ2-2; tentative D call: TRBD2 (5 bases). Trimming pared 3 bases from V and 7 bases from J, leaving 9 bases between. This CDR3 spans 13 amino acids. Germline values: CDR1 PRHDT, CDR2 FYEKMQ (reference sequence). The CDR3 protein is CASSFGRGGELFF. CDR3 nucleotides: TGTGCCAGCAGCTTTGGACGGGGCGGGGAGCTGTTTTTT.

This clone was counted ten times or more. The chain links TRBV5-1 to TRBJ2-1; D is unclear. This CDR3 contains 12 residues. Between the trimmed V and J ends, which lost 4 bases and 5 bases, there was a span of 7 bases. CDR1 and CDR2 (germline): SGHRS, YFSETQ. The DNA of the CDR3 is TGCGCCAGCAGCGGGCAGAACAATGAGCAGTTCTTC. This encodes CASSGQNNEQFF. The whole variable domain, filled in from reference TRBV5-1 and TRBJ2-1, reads KAGVTQTPRYLIKTRGQQVTLSCSPISGHRSVSWYQQTPGQGLQFLFEYFSETQRNKGNFPGRFSGRQFSNSRSEMNVSTLELGDSALYLCASSGQNNEQFFGPGTRLTVL.

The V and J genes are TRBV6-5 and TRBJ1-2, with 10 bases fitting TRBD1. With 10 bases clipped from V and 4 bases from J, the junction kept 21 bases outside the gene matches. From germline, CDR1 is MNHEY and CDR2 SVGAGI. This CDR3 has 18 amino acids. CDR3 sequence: CATRGSLDRGLSGYGYTF. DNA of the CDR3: TGTGCCACTCGGGGTTCGCTTGACAGGGGGCTGTCGGGCTATGGCTACACCTTC.

Here the CDR3 DNA reads TGTGCCATCAGTGAGTCGAGACAGGGCACAGATACGCAGTATTTT. It codes for CAISESRQGTDTQYF. The chain employs TRBV10-3 and TRBJ2-3; D is possibly TRBD1 (6 bases). The CDR3 contains 15 residues. CDR1 ENHRY and CDR2 SYGVKD come from the germline V gene. V dropped 0 bases and J dropped 1 base, with 8 bases sitting between them.

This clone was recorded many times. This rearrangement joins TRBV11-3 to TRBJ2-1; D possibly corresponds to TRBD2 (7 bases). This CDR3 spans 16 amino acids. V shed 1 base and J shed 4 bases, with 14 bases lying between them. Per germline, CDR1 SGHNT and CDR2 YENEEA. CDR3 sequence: CASSLGGGGVYNEQFF. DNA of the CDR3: TGTGCCAGCAGCTTAGGGGGCGGGGGCGTTTACAATGAGCAGTTCTTC.

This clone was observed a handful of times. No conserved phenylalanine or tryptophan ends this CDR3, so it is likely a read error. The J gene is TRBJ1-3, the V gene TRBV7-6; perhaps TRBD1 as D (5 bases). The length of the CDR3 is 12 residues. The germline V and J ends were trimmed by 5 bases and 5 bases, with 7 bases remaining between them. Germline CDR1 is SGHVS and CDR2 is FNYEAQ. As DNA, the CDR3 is TGTGCCAGCAGCACAGGCAGAAACACCATATATTCT. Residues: CASSTGRNTIYS.

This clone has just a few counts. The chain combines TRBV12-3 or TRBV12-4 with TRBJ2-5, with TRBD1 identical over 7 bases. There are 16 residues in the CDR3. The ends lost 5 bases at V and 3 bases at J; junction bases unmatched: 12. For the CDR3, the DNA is TGTGCCAGCAGTCCCCCCACAGGGGAAGAAAAAGAGACCCAGTACTTC. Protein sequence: CASSPPTGEEKETQYF.

The CDR3 here is CASSQTGGYHNEQFF. As DNA, the CDR3 is TGTGCCAGCAGCCAAACAGGGGGCTATCACAATGAGCAGTTCTTC. V gene TRBV12-3 or TRBV12-4 combines with J gene TRBJ2-1, with 9 bases that match TRBD1. This CDR3 contains 15 residues. The junction had 8 bases not matched to a gene; V was cut back by 6 bases and J by 5 bases.

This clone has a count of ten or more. CDR3: CASGRDGSPLHF. CDR3 bases: TGTGCCAGCGGCAGGGATGGTTCACCCCTCCACTTT. The chain links TRBV2 to TRBJ1-6; TRBD1 might be the D (5 bases). V lost 8 bases and J lost 9, with 11 bases in between. Germline loops: CDR1 SNHLY, CDR2 FYNNEI. The CDR3 is made up of 12 amino acids.

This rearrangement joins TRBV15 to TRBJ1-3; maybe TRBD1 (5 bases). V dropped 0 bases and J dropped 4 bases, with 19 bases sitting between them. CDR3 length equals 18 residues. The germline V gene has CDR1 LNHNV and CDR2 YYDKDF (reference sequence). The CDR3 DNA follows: TGTGCCACCAGCAGAGAAAGGCCTTTTGTCAGGGTCGGAAACACCATATATTTT. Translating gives CATSRERPFVRVGNTIYF.

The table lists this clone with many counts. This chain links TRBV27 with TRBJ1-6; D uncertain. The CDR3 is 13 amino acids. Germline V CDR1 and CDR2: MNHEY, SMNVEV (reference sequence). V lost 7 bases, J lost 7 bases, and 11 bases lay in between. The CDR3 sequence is CASTLDTNSPLHF. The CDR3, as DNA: TGTGCCAGCACCCTAGACACGAATTCACCCCTCCACTTT.

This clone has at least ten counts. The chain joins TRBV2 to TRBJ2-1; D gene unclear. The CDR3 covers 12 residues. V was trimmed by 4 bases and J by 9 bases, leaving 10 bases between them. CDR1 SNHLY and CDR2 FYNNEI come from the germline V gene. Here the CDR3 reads CASSVDGGEQFF. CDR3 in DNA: TGTGCCAGCAGTGTGGACGGTGGTGAGCAGTTCTTC.

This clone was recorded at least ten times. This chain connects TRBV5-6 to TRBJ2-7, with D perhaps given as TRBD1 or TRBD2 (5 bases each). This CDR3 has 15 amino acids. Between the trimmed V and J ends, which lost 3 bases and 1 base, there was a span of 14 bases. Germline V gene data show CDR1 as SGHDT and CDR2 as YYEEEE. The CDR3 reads CASSSGPLGSYEQYF. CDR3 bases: TGTGCCAGCAGCTCGGGACCGCTTGGATCCTACGAGCAGTACTTC. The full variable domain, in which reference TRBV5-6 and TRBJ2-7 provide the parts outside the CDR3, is DAGVTQSPTHLIKTRGQQVTLRCSPKSGHDTVSWYQQALGQGPQFIFQYYEEEERQRGNFPDRFSGHQFPNYSSELNVNALLLGDSALYLCASSSGPLGSYEQYFGPGTRLTVT.

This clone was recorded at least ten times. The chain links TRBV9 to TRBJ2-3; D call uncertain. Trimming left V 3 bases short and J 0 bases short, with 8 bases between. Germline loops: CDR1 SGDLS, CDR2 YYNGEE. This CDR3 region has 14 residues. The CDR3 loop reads CASSDGRSTDTQYF. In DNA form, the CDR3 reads TGTGCCAGCAGCGACGGACGGAGCACAGATACGCAGTATTTT.

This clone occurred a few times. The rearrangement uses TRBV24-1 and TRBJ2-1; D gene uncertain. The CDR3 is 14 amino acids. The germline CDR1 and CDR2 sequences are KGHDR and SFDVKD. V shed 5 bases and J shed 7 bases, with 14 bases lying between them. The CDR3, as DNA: TGTGCCACCAGTGCCCGGCAGCATAAAAATGAGCAGTTCTTC. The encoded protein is CATSARQHKNEQFF.

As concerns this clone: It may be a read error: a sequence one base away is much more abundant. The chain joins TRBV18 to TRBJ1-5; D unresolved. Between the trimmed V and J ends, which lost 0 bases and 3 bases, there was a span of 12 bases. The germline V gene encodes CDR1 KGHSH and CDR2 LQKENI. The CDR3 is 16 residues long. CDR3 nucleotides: TGTGCCAGCTCACCACCCGGGGAAGTTGTCAATCAGCCCCAGCATTTT. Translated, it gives CASSPPGEVVNQPQHF.

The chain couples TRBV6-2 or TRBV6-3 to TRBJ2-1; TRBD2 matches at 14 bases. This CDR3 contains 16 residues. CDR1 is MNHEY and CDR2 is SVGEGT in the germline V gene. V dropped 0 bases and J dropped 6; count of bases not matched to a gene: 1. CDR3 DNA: TGTGCCAGCAGTTACTCGACTAGCGGGGGGGCCAATGAGCAGTTCTTC. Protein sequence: CASSYSTSGGANEQFF.

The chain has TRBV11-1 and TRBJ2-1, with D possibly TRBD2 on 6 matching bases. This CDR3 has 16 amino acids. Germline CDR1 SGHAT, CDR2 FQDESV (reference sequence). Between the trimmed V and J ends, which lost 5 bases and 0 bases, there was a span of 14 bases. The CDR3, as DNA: TGTGCCAGCAGCCTCGGCACGGGGGTCTCCTACAATGAGCAGTTCTTC. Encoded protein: CASSLGTGVSYNEQFF.

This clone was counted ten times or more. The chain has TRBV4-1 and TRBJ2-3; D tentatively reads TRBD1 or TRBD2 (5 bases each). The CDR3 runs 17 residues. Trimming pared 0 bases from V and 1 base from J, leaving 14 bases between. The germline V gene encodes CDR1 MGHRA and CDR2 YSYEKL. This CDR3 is CASSQERETVGTDTQYF. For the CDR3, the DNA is TGCGCCAGCAGCCAAGAGAGGGAGACAGTTGGCACAGATACGCAGTATTTT.

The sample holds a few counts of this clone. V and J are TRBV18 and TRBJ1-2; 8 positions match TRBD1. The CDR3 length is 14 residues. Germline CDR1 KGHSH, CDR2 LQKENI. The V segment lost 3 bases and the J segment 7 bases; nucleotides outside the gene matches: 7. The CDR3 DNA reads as TGTGCCAGCTCACCCGGACAGGGATGGACTGGCTACACCTTC. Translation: CASSPGQGWTGYTF.

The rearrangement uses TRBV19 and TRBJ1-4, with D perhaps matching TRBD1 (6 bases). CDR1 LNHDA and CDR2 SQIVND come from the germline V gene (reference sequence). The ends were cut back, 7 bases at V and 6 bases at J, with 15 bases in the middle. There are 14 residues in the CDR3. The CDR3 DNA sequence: TGTGCCAGTACTCGGGGGGCCGAGGATGAAAAACTGTTTTTT. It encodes CASTRGAEDEKLFF.

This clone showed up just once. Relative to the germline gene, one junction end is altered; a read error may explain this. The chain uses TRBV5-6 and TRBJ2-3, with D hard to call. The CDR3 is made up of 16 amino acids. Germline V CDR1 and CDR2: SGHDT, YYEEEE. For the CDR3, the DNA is TGTGCCAGCAGCCCGGGTACTGCCACTGGCACAGATACGCATTATTTT. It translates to CASSPGTATGTDTHYF.